This T cell receptor (beta chain) derives from a study of T cells in Graves' hyperthyroidism and ophthalmopathy. This clonotype was picked up many times. TCR beta CDR3 sequences were amplified from RNA transcripts. A first-round RT-PCR of the TCR CDR3 used the HTBI primer set. One entry per CDR3 protein results from TCRdb running MiXCR on the multiplex PCR reads. The table shows about 520,000 distinct CDR3 sequences, with 20% occurring only once. Sequenced material: blood. This receptor was taken from a man younger than 30 with Graves' hyperthyroidism.

The CDR3 spells CASSHPFAPGANVLTF. The CDR3 DNA reads TGTGCCAGCAGTCACCCGTTTGCGCCCGGGGCCAACGTCCTGACTTTC. The rearrangement joins TRBV28 to TRBJ2-6; D call uncertain. V lost 5 bases to trimming and J lost 4 bases, with 15 bases between them. The CDR3 spans 16 residues. From germline, CDR1 is MDHEN and CDR2 SYDVKM.